This T cell receptor beta chain was sequenced in a study of T cells in Graves' hyperthyroidism and ophthalmopathy. Points from the study as a whole: Blood also carried most thyroid clonotypes expanded above 0.001. Ophthalmopathy was told apart from stable hyperthyroidism by a 13 V-J model.

This CDR3 is 12 amino acids long. Trimming stripped 6 bases from V and 6 bases from J, with 10 bases between. Amplification of TCR beta CDR3 regions used RNA as the template. First-round RT-PCR with HTBI primers amplified the TCR CDR3 region. TCRdb analysed the multiplex PCR reads with MiXCR anew, one entry per CDR3 protein. This sample carries over 250,000 distinct CDR3 sequences, around 25% of them seen once, and the ten largest clones take more than 25%. This clonotype appeared many times. The antigen is undetermined. Clinical symptoms, serum thyroxine, TRAb, thyroid ultrasound and orbital computed tomography informed diagnoses. Isolation of PBMCs was performed on around 9.8 ml fresh peripheral blood.

This clonotype originated in a man in his forties with Graves' hyperthyroidism that later progressed to Graves' ophthalmopathy. Sequencing was performed on blood. The chain carries TRBV12-3 or TRBV12-4 and TRBJ2-3; unclear D gene. This CDR3 is CASSHPSDTQYF. The CDR3 DNA follows: TGTGCCAGCAGCCACCCGAGCGATACGCAGTATTTT.